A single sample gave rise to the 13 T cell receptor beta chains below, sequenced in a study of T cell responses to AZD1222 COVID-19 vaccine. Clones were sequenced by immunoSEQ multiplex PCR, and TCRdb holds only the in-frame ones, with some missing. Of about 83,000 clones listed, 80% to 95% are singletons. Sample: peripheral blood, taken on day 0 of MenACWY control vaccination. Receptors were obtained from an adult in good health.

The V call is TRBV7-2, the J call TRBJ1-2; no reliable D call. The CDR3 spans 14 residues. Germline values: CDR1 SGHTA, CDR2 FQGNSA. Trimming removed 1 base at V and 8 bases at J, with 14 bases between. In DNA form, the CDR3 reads TGTGCCAGCAGCTTAGTTAGCGGGCCCCAGGGCTACACCTTC. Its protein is CASSLVSGPQGYTF.

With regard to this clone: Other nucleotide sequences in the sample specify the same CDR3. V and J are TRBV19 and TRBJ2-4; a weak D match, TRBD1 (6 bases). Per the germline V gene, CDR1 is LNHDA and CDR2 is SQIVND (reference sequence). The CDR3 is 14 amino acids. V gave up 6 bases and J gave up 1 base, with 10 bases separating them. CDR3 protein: CASSLQGAKNIQYF. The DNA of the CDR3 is TGTGCCAGTAGCCTCCAGGGGGCCAAAAACATTCAGTACTTC.

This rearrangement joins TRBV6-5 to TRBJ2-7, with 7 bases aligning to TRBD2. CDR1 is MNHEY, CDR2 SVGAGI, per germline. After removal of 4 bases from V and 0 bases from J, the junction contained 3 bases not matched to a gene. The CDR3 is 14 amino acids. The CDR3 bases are TGTGCCAGCAGTTCCCGGGACTACTCCTACGAGCAGTACTTC. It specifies CASSSRDYSYEQYF.

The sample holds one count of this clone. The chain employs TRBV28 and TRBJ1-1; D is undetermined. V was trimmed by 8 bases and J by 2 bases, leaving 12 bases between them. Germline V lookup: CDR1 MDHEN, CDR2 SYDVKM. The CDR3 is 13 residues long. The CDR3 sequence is CASQTELNTEAFF. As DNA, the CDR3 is TGTGCCAGCCAAACAGAACTAAACACTGAAGCTTTCTTT.

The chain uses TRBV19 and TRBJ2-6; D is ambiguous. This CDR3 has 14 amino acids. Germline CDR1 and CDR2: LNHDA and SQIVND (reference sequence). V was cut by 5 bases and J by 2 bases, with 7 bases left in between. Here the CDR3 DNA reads TGTGCCAGTAGTGCCAGTGCTGGGGCCAACGTCCTGACTTTC. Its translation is CASSASAGANVLTF.

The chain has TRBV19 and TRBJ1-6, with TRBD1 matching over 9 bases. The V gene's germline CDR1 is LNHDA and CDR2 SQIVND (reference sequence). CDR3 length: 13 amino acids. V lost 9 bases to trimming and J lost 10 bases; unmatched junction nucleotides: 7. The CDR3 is CASGQGIGSPLHF. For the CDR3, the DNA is TGTGCCAGCGGACAGGGGATAGGGTCACCCCTCCACTTT.

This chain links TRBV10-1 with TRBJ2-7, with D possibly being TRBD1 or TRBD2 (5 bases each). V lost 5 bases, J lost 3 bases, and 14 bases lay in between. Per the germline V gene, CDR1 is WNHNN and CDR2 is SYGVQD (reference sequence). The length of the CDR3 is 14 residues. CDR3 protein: CASSRDASSYEQYF. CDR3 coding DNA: TGCGCCAGCAGTCGGGACGCCAGTAGCTACGAGCAGTACTTC.

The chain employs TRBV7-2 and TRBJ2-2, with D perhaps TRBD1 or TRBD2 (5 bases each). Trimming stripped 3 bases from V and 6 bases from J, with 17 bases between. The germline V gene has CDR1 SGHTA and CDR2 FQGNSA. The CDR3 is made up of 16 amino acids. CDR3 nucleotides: TGTGCCAGCAGCTTGGGAGATGGGGGTGGTGCCGGGGAGCTGTTTTTT. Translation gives CASSLGDGGGAGELFF.

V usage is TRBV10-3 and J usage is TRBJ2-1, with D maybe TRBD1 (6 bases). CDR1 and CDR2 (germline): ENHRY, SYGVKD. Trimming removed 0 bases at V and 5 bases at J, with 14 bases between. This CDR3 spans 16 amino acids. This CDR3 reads CAISESTGGGHNEQFF. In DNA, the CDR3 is TGTGCCATCAGTGAGTCGACGGGTGGGGGCCACAATGAGCAGTTCTTC.

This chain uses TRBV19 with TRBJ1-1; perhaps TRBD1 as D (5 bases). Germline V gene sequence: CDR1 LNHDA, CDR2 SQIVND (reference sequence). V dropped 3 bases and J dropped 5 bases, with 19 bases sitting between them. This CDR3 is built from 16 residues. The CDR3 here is CASSIRGRDRGTEAFF. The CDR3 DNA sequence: TGTGCCAGTAGTATCCGCGGTCGGGACCGTGGGACTGAAGCTTTCTTT. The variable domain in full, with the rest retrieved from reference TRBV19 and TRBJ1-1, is DGGITQSPKYLFRKEGQNVTLSCEQNLNHDAMYWYRQDPGQGLRLIYYSQIVNDFQKGDIAEGYSVSREKKESFPLTVTSAQKNPTAFYLCASSIRGRDRGTEAFFGQGTRLTVV.

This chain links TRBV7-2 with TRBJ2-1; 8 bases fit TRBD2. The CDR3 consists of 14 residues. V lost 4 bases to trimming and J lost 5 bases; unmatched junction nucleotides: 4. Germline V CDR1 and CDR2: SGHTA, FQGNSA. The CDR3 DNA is TGTGCCAGCAGCTCCAGCGGGAGCGACAATGAGCAGTTCTTC. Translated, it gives CASSSSGSDNEQFF.

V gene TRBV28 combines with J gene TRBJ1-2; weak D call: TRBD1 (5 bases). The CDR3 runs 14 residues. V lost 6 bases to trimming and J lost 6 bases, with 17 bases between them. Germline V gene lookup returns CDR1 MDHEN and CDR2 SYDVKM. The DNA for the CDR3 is TGTGCCAGCAGCTCGTGGGGGGGATCCGATGGCTACACCTTC. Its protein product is CASSSWGGSDGYTF.

CDR3 coding DNA: TGTGCCAGCAGTCCCCATACCGTAATGAACACTGAAGCTTTCTTT. Its protein is CASSPHTVMNTEAFF. The V gene is TRBV28, the J gene TRBJ1-1; the D is unclear. This CDR3 spans 15 amino acids. V lost 5 bases and J 0 bases, leaving 13 bases between the germline ends. Germline CDR1 reads MDHEN; CDR2 reads SYDVKM.